These 5 T cell receptor beta chains originate from one sample sequenced in a study of patients and donors after allogeneic stem cell transplantation. TCRdb called the RT-PCR reads again in MiXCR, with one record for every CDR3 protein. The profile shows roughly 140,000 distinct CDR3 sequences, about two fifths of them singletons. The sample consisted of blood, either unsorted or a sorted T cell fraction (not recorded which). These receptors were taken from a human donor who was either an allogeneic HSCT recipient or a stem cell or donor lymphocyte infusion donor (not recorded which). It is not recorded whose cells these are; they may come from a transplant donor.

With regard to this clonotype: Relative to the germline gene, one junction end is altered; a read error may explain this. This chain uses TRBV6-4 with TRBJ1-4, with 9 bases lining up with TRBD1. CDR1 and CDR2 from the germline V gene are MRHNA and SNTAGT. The CDR3 covers 13 residues. As DNA, the CDR3 is TGTGCCAGCAGTGACGCGACGGGACAGGGAGAGGCTTTT. Translation: CASSDATGQGEAF.

The chain has TRBV5-1 and TRBJ2-3; possibly TRBD1 for D (6 bases). From germline, CDR1 is SGHRS and CDR2 YFSETQ. V shed 4 bases and J shed 4 bases, with 16 bases lying between them. This CDR3 contains 15 residues. The CDR3 coding sequence is TGCGCCAGCAGCCCGGGACACAGCTGGCCAGATACGCAGTATTTT. Translated: CASSPGHSWPDTQYF.

The V and J genes are TRBV9 and TRBJ2-1; TRBD2 is a possible D gene (5 bases). The ends were cut back, 4 bases at V and 7 bases at J, with 15 bases in the middle. This CDR3 is built from 14 residues. Per germline, CDR1 SGDLS and CDR2 YYNGEE. The CDR3: CASSSRAPGNEQFF. The CDR3 nucleotides read TGTGCCAGCAGCTCGCGGGCCCCTGGGAATGAGCAGTTCTTC.

The CDR3 protein is CASSGLAGQETQYF. The CDR3 DNA reads TGTGCCAGCAGCGGACTAGCGGGCCAAGAGACCCAGTACTTC. This rearrangement joins TRBV9 to TRBJ2-5; TRBD2 agrees at 10 bases. The CDR3 sequence is 14 residues long. Germline-derived CDR1 and CDR2 are SGDLS and YYNGEE. Trimming at V came to 3 bases and at J to 1 base, leaving 0 bases not matched to a gene.

This chain connects TRBV24-1 to TRBJ2-3; 8 nucleotides line up with TRBD1. From germline, CDR1 is KGHDR and CDR2 SFDVKD. The CDR3 consists of 17 residues. Unmatched junction bases numbered 10, after V lost 4 bases and J lost 2 bases. CDR3 nucleotide sequence: TGTGCCACCAGTGACCGGAGGGGACAGGCCTACACAGATACGCAGTATTTT. This sequence encodes CATSDRRGQAYTDTQYF.